This T cell receptor beta chain was captured in a study of shared clonotypes between healthy human individuals (TCRdb year 2020). General notes on the study: The cohort included three men and a couple of women between 18 and 49 years of age. Libraries were prepared and TCR repertoires were sequenced by different laboratories using diverse techniques, in order to increase sequencing depth and limit assay-specific biases. Each donor's leukapheresis produced roughly between roughly 0.94 and 9.5 billion PBMCs. Blood TCR repertoires of five healthy adults were deeply sequenced to estimate repertoire size and the extent of clonotype sharing between individuals.

The donors were healthy, HIV-negative adults with no recently reported acute infections or vaccinations. Every donor was a Caucasian adult residing in Nashville, Tennessee, USA. For unsorted samples, 70 million to 95 million PBMCs were counted, and genomic DNA was extracted using the QIAamp DNA Blood Mini kit. After blood collection by leukapheresis, PBMCs were isolated using Ficoll-Histopaque density gradient centrifugation and then cryopreserved in the vapor phase of liquid nitrogen. General study outcomes and caveats: Sampling was restricted to blood, and TCR repertoires in tissues likely differ from the TCR repertoires found in blood. The small number of donors limited the genetic and exposure-history diversity represented. Pairwise subsampling indicated that sequencing depth was expected to affect the degree of clonotype sharing among donors.

Using the deep immunoSEQ assay, multiplex PCR amplified TCR CDR3 regions from genomic DNA. Extracted genomic DNA from each cell subset was distributed evenly across all wells of several immunoSEQ 96-well plates, and each plate was treated as a replicate. For unsorted PBMC, around 0.3 ug genomic DNA, equal to tens of thousands of T cell genomes, was loaded into each replicate PCR. Genomic DNA from unsorted PBMC was sequenced over ten immunoSEQ deep assay plates. Purified libraries were measured with a Qubit 3.0 fluorometer, size-checked on a Bioanalyzer 2100, and measured again with the KAPA Library Quantification kit. Every immunoSEQ 96-well plate was sequenced on a dedicated single-read 150-cycle Illumina NextSeq 550 flow cell. As for the original processing: Because only junctional sequences without quality scores were contained in the immunoSEQ output, filtering matching that applied to full-length reads could not be performed. Sequences were annotated with PyIR, a Python wrapper for IgBLAST v1.9, and V/J genes and CDR3 were assigned using IMGT germline references. Any read was removed if the V/J assignment was weak (E-value above 1e-6), the CDR3 was missing, or the read contained stop codons, out-of-frame junctions, or ambiguous translated residues. V3J clonotypes were defined by identical inferred V gene, J gene, and CDR3 amino acid sequence. To compute the percentage overlap between repertoires, the number of shared unique clonotypes was divided by the size of the smaller repertoire. Three approaches were used to assess repertoire richness: RTK rarefaction, the Chao1 estimator, and Recon v2.1 estimates of unobserved clonotypes. As stored in TCRdb, this immuneACCESS dataset retains in-frame rearrangements with V and J assigned. A fraction of the clones does not appear; measured against another copy, unresolved V genes explain less than half of the discrepancy, and the remainder lacks a known reason. The V and J calls and clone size are taken from that table; D and trimming were inferred from the DNA. For this sample the table gives 530,000 or so clones, of which about three quarters were detected only once. Under 15% of the sample is held by the ten biggest clonotypes.

Regarding this clone: Its specific antigen is unknown. Base qualities are missing; no much larger clone stands one base away. Other DNA sequences from this sample encode an identical CDR3 as well.

The junction carries 8 bases between V and J, which are trimmed by 5 bases and 1 base respectively. The germline V gene encodes CDR1 SGHTA and CDR2 FQGNSA. The CDR3 holds 14 amino acids from the cysteine to the phenylalanine. The DNA shown is the 42-base CDR3, in frame from base 1. The sequence is built from TRBV7-2 and TRBJ1-4, with a tentative D gene TRBD1 over 6 matching bases. The clonotype was recovered from a woman in her forties in good health. Some clones in this sample may be carry-over from other donors' samples. Input material: PBMCs. The base sequence is TGTGCCAGCAGCCTAGGGGGAACTAATGAAAAACTGTTTTTT. Its translation reads: CASSLGGTNEKLFF.